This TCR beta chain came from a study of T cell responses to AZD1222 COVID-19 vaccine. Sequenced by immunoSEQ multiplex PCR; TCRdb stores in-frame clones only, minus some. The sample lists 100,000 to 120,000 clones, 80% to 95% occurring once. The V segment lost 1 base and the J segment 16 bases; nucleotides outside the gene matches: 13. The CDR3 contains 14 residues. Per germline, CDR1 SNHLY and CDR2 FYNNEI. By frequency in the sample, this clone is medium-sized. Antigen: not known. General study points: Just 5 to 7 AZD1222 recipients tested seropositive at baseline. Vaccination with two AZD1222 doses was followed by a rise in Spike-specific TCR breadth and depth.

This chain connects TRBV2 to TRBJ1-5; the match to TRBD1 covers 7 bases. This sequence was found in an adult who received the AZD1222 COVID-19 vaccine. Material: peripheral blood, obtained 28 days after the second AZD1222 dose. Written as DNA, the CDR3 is TGTGCCAGCAGTGAAGATGAAGAGACAGGGCAATGCCATTTT. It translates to CASSEDEETGQCHF.